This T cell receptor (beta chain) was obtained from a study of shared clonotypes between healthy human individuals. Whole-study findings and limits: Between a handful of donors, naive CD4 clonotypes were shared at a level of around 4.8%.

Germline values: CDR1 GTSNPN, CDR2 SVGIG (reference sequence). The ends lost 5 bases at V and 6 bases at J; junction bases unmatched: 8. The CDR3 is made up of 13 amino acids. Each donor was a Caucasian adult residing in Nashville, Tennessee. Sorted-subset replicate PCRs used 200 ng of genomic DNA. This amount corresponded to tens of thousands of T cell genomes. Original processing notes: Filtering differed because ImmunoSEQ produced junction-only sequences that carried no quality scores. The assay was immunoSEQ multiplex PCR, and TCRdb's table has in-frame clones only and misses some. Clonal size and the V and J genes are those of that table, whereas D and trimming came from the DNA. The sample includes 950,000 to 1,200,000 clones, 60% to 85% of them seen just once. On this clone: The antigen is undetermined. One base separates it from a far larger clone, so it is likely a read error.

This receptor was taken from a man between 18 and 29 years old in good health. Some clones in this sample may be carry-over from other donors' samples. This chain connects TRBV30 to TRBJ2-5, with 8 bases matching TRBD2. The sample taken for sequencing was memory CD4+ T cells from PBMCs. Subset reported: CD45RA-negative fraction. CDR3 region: CAWRLTGGQTQYF. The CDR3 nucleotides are TGTGCCTGGCGCCTGACGGGGGGGCAGACCCAGTACTTC.